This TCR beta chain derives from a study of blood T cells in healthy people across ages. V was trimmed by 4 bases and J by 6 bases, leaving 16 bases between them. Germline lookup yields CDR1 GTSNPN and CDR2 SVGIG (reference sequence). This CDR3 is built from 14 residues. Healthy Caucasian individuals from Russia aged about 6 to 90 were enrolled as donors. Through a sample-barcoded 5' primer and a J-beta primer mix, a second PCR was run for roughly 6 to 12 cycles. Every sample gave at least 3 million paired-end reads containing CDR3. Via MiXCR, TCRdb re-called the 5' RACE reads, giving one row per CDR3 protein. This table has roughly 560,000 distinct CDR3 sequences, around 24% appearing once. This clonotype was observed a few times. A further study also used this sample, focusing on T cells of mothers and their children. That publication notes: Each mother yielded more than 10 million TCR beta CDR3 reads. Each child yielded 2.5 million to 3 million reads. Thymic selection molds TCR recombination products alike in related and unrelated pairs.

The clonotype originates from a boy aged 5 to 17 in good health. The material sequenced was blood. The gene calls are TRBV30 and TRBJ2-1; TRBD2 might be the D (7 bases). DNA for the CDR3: TGTGCCTGGACCGGGGGGCAGGGGACCAATGAGCAGTTCTTC. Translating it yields CAWTGGQGTNEQFF. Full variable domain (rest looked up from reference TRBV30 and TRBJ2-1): SQTIHQWPATLVQPVGSPLSLECTVEGTSNPNLYWYRQAAGRGLQLLFYSVGIGQISSEVPQNLSASRPQDRQFILSSKKLLLSDSGFYLCAWTGGQGTNEQFFGPGTRLTVL.